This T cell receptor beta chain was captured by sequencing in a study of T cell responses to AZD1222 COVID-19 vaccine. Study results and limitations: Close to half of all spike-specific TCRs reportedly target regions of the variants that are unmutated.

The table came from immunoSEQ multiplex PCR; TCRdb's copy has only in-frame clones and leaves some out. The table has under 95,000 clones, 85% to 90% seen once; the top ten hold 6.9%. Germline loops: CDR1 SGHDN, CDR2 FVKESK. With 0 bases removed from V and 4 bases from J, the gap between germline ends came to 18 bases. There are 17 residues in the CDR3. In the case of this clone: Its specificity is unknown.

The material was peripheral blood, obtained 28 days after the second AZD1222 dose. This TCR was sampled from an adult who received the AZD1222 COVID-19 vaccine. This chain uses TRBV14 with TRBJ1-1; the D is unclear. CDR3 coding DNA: TGTGCCAGCAGCCAAGATTCCGGCGTCTTTCGAGGCACTGAAGCTTTCTTT. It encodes CASSQDSGVFRGTEAFF. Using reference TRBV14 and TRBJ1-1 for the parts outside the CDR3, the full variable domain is EAGVTQFPSHSVIEKGQTVTLRCDPISGHDNLYWYRRVMGKEIKFLLHFVKESKQDESGMPNNRFLAERTGGTYSTLKVQPAELEDSGVYFCASSQDSGVFRGTEAFFGQGTRLTVV.